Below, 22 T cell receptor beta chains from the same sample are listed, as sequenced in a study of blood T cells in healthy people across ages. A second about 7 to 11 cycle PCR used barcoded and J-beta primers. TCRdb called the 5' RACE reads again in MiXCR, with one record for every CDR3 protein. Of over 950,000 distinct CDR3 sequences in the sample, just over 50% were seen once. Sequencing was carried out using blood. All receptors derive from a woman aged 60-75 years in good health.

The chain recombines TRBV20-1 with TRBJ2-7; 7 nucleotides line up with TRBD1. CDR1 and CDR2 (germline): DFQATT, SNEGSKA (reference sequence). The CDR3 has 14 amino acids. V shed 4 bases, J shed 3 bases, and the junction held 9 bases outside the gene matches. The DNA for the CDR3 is TGCAGTGCTATGGACAGGTCCAATCTCTACGAGCAGTACTTC. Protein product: CSAMDRSNLYEQYF.

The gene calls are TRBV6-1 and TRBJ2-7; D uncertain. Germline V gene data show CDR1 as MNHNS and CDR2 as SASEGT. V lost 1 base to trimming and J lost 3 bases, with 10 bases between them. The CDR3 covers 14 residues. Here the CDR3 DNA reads TGTGCCAGCAGTGAAGAGGAGTGGGGCTACGAGCAGTACTTC. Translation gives CASSEEEWGYEQYF.

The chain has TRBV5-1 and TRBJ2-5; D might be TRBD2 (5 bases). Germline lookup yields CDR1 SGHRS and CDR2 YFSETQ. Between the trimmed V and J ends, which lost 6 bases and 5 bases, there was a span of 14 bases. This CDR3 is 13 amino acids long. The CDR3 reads CASNEAAWETQYF. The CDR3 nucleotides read TGCGCCAGCAACGAAGCGGCTTGGGAGACCCAGTACTTC.

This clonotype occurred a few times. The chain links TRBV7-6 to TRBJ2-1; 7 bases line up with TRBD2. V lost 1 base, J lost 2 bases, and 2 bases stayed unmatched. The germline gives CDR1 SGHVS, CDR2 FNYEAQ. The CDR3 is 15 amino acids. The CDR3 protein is CASSLGGRPYNEQFF. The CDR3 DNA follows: TGTGCCAGCAGCTTAGGCGGGAGACCCTACAATGAGCAGTTCTTC.

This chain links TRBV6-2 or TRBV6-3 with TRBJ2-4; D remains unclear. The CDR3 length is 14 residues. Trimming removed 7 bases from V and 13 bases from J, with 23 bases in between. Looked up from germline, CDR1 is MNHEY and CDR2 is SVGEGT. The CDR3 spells CASTLFSTAREQYF. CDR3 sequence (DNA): TGTGCCAGCACTCTTTTTAGTACAGCTCGAGAGCAGTACTTC.

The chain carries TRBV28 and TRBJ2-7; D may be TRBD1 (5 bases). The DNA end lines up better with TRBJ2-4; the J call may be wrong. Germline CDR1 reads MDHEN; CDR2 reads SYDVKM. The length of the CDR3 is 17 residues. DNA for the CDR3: TGTGCCAGCAATCCATTTAGGGGCCAATCAGCTCAAAACATTCAGTACTTC. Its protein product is CASNPFRGQSAQNIQYF.

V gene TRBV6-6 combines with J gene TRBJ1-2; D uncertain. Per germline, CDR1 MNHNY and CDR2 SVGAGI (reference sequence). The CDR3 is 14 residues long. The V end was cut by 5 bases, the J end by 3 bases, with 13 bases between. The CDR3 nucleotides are TGTGCCAGCAGTCCCACGGAAGGATACTATGGCTACACCTTC. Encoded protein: CASSPTEGYYGYTF.

CDR3 sequence (DNA): TGCAGTGCTAGAGGCCGGCGCCGACAAGAGACCCAGTACTTC. This codes for CSARGRRRQETQYF. The chain has TRBV20-1 and TRBJ2-5, with D uncertain. The CDR3 length is 14 residues. Trimming cost V 1 base and J 2 bases, with 11 bases left between them. Germline V gene sequence: CDR1 DFQATT, CDR2 SNEGSKA (reference sequence).

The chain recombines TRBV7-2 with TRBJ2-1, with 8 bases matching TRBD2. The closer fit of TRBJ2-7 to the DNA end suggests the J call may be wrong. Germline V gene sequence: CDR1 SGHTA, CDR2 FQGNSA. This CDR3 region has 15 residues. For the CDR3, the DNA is TGTGCCAGCAGCCCCGCGGGAGGCTCCTACAATGAGCAGTACTTC. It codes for CASSPAGGSYNEQYF.

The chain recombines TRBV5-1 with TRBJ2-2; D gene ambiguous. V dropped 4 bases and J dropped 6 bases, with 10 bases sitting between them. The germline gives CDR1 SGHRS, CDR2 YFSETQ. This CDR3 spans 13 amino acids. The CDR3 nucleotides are TGCGCCAGCAGCCAAACTCCCTCCGGGGAGCTGTTTTTT. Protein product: CASSQTPSGELFF.

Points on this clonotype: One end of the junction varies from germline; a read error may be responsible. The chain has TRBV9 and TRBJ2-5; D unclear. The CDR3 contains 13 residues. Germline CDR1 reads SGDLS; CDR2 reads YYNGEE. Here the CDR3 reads CVSSTPLQETQYF. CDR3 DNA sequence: TGTGTCAGCAGCACACCCCTTCAAGAGACCCAGTACTTC.

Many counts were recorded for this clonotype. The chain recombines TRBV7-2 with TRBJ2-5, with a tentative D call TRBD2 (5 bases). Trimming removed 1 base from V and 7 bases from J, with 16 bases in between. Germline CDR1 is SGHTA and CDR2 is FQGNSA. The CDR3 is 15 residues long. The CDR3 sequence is CASSLDRSEGRTQYF. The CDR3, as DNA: TGTGCCAGCAGCTTAGACCGGAGCGAGGGAAGGACCCAGTACTTC. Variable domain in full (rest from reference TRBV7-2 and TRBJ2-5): GAGVSQSPSNKVTEKGKDVELRCDPISGHTALYWYRQSLGQGLEFLIYFQGNSAPDKSGLPSDRFSAERTGGSVSTLTIQRTQQEDSAVYLCASSLDRSEGRTQYFGPGTRLLVL.

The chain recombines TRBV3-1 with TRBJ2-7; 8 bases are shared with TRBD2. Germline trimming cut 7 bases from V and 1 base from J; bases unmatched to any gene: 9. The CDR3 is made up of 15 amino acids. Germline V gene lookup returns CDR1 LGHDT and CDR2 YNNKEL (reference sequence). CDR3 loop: CASTTAAGVSYEQYF. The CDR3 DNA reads TGTGCCAGCACCACGGCAGCGGGAGTTTCCTACGAGCAGTACTTC.

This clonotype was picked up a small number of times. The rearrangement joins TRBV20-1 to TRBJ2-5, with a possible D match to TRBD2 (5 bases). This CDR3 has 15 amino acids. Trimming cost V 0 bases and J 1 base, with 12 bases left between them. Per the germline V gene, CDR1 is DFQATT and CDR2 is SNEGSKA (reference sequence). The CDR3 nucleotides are TGCAGTGCTAGAGACCTAGCTTCAATCCAAGAGACCCAGTACTTC. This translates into CSARDLASIQETQYF.

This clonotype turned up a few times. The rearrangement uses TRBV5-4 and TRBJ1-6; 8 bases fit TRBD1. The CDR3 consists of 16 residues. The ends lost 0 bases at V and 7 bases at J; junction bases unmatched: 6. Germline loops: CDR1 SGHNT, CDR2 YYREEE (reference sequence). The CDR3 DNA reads TGTGCCAGCAGCTTGGGGCCGACAGGGGTAAATTCACCCCTCCACTTT. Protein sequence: CASSLGPTGVNSPLHF.

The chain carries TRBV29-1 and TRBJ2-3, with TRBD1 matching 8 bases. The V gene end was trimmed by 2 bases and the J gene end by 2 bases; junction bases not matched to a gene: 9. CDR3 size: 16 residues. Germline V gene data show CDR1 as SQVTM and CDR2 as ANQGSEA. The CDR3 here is CSVEPGQGRDTDTQYF. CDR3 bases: TGCAGCGTTGAACCCGGACAGGGCAGGGACACAGATACGCAGTATTTT.

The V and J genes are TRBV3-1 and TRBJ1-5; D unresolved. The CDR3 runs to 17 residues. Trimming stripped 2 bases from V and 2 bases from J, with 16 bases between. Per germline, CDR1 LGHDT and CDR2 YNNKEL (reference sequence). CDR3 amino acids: CASSQSHFRRGNQPQHF. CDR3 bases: TGTGCCAGCAGCCAATCCCACTTTCGGCGAGGCAATCAGCCCCAGCATTTT.

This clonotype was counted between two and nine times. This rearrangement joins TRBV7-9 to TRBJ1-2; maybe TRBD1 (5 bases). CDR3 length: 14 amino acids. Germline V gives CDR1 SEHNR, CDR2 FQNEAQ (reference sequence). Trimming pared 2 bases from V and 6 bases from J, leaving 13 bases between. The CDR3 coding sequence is TGTGCCAGCAGCTTAACAGGAGGGGTCGATGGCTACACCTTC. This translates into CASSLTGGVDGYTF.

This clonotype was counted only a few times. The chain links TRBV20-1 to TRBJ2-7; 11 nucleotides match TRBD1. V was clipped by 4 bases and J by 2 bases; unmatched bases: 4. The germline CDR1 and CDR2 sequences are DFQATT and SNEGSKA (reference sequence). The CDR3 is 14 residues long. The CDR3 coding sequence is TGCAGTGCTAACCGGGACAGGGGGACCTACGAGCAGTACTTC. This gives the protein CSANRDRGTYEQYF.

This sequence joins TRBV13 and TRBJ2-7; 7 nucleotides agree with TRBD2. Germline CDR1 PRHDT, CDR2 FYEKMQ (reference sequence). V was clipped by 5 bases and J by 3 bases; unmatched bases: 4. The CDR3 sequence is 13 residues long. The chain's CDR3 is CASSARDYYEQYF. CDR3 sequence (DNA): TGTGCCAGCAGCGCCCGGGACTACTACGAGCAGTACTTC.

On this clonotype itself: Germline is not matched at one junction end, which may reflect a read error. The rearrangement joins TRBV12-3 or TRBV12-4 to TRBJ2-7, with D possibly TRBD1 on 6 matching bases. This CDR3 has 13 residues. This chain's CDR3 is CASKVDSSYERYF. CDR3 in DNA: TGTGCCAGCAAGGTGGACAGCTCCTACGAGCGGTACTTC.

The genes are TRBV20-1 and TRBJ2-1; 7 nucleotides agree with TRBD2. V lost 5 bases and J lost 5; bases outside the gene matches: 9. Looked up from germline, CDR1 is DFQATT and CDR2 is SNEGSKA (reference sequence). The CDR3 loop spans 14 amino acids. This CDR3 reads CSAHGLEAHNEQFF. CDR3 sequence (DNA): TGCAGTGCTCACGGACTAGAAGCCCACAATGAGCAGTTCTTC.